The present entry profiles one TCR beta chain with its context. Its antigen is currently unknown. Treatment specified: oral pan-JAK inhibitor, 5-10 mg twice daily. In alopecia areata patients, both lesional scalp punch biopsies and peripheral blood were collected. The data were taken from a study of CD8+ T cells in alopecia areata. Overall study: Treated patients took oral tofacitinib at 5 to 10 mg twice daily. General study results and limits: Clonality in lesional scalp, especially alopecia totalis/universalis, exceeded that of normal scalp.

Investigators isolated RNA and reverse transcribed it into cDNA to act as the sequencing template. Sequenced by immunoSEQ multiplex PCR; TCRdb stores in-frame clones only, minus some. Of some 44,000 clones in the sample, roughly 92% were seen once. The CDR3 has 17 amino acids. V shed 6 bases and J 8 bases; nucleotides not matched to a gene: 14. Germline CDR1 and CDR2: SGHNT and YENEEA. The clonotype originates from a human donor with alopecia areata. The source material was CD8+ T cells sorted from blood, sampled at week 24, from a patient treated with tofacitinib. V gene TRBV11-3 combines with J gene TRBJ2-1; TRBD2 matches at 12 bases. The CDR3 sequence: CASSSNPTSGGWDEQFF. The CDR3 nucleotides read TGTGCCAGCAGTTCTAACCCGACTAGCGGGGGTTGGGATGAGCAGTTCTTC.